This T cell receptor (beta chain) was retrieved from a study of cytomegalovirus exposure and HLA in healthy donors. Regarding the study as a whole: Rarity characterized most TCR sequences, yet some public TCRs appeared in many donors. High sensitivity and specificity were reportedly achieved when the classifier diagnosed cytomegalovirus status.

The donors were members of the approximately 120-subject validation cohort (separate from the approximately 670-subject first cohort). This clone was counted only a few times. No antigen is known for it. Repertoires were generated with immunoSEQ multiplex PCR, while TCRdb's copy carries only in-frame clones and drops some. The sample has approximately 170,000 clones, 85% seen once. Germline V gene lookup returns CDR1 KGHSH and CDR2 LQKENI. V gave up 3 bases and J gave up 4 bases, with 16 bases separating them. The length of the CDR3 is 15 residues. V gene TRBV18 combines with J gene TRBJ2-7; no firm D call. Sequenced input: PBMCs. This receptor was obtained from a young man in good health and CMV-seropositive. The CDR3 nucleotides are TGTGCCAGCTCACCTACCTCGAGGTCAGAGTACGAGCAGTACTTC. Translation: CASSPTSRSEYEQYF.